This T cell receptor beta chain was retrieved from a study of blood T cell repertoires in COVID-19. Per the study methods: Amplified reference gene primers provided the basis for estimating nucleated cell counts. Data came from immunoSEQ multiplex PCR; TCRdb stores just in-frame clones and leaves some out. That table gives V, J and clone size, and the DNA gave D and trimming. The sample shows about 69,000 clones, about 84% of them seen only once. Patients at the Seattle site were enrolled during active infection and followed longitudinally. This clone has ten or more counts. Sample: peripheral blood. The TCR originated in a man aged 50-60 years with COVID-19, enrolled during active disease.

The CDR3 reads CASSSAGGGRVDGELFF. The CDR3 coding sequence is TGTGCCAGCAGCTCAGCGGGCGGAGGGCGGGTGGACGGGGAGCTGTTTTTT. This sequence joins TRBV11-2 and TRBJ2-2; weak D call: TRBD2 (6 bases). This CDR3 has 17 amino acids. Germline CDR1 is SGHAT and CDR2 is FQNNGV. With 4 bases removed from V and 7 bases from J, the gap between germline ends came to 22 bases.